The clone carrying this T cell receptor (beta chain) was observed a few times. The data belong to a study of T cells after yellow fever vaccination. Across the study: SMART-Seq v4 Ultra Low Input prepared the low-cell-number fractions.

TCRdb fed the 5' RACE reads into MiXCR, producing one record per CDR3 protein. The sample lists roughly 500,000 distinct CDR3 sequences, over 15% occurring once. CDR3 length equals 13 residues. Trimming pared 0 bases from V and 10 bases from J, leaving 11 bases between. In germline, CDR1 is SGHDT, CDR2 YYEEEE. This sequence joins TRBV5-6 and TRBJ2-1, with unresolved D. This specimen was PBMCs, taken 15 days after the yellow fever booster vaccination. The receptor was isolated from a man aged 30 to 39 who received the YFV17D yellow fever vaccine. The DNA of the CDR3 is TGTGCCAGCAGCTTGGCAATGGGGTACGAGCAGTTCTTC. This gives the protein CASSLAMGYEQFF.